Below are 5 T cell receptor beta chains sequenced from a single sample in a study of blood T cell repertoires in COVID-19. Produced via immunoSEQ multiplex PCR; TCRdb's table is partial and in-frame only. The repertoire holds approximately 200,000 clones, with 87% as singletons. Sequenced input: PBMCs or T cells enriched from blood (not recorded which). The origin of the receptors is a man in his thirties or forties who had recovered from COVID-19.

This chain connects TRBV13 to TRBJ1-1; 9 bases are a match to TRBD1. The CDR3 sequence is 14 residues long. Trimming removed 8 bases from V and 11 bases from J; junction bases left unmatched: 15. Per germline, CDR1 PRHDT and CDR2 FYEKMQ (reference sequence). The CDR3 protein is CASAPPGDRVRAFF. The DNA of the CDR3 is TGTGCCAGCGCCCCTCCCGGGGACAGGGTACGTGCTTTCTTT.

The chain has TRBV4-3 and TRBJ2-7, with 7 nucleotides matching TRBD1. V trimming: 0 bases; J trimming: 3 bases; junction bases outside the gene matches: 17. CDR1 is LGHNA, CDR2 YSLEER, per germline. The CDR3 loop spans 19 amino acids. CDR3 nucleotide sequence: TGCGCCAGCAGCCAAGATGGTACTATCACGACAGGGTCCTACTACGAGCAGTACTTC. Amino acid sequence: CASSQDGTITTGSYYEQYF.

The chain combines TRBV7-9 with TRBJ2-7; 9 nucleotides agree with TRBD1. This CDR3 contains 14 residues. Losses at the gene ends were 6 bases for V and 5 bases for J; bases not matched to a gene: 8. The germline V gene encodes CDR1 SEHNR and CDR2 FQNEAQ (reference sequence). CDR3 sequence (DNA): TGTGCCAGCAGTTCCGGGACAGGGAGACACGAGCAGTACTTC. It translates to CASSSGTGRHEQYF.

V gene TRBV28 combines with J gene TRBJ2-7, with TRBD2 matching over 8 bases. Germline V gene data show CDR1 as MDHEN and CDR2 as SYDVKM. V lost 5 bases to trimming and J lost 4 bases; unmatched junction nucleotides: 7. The CDR3 contains 14 residues. CDR3 residues: CASSPPRGRYEQYF. The CDR3 DNA is TGTGCCAGCAGTCCCCCGCGCGGGAGGTACGAGCAGTACTTC.

This clone was observed a single time. The chain couples TRBV21-1 to TRBJ1-1; TRBD1, the table's D call, lacks a check against the DNA. TRBV21-1 is reported as a pseudogene. The CDR3 is made up of 11 amino acids. The CDR3 DNA reads TGTGCCACCACGACAGGGGGCGAGGCTTTCTTT. Translation: CATTTGGEAFF.